This T cell receptor beta chain comes out of a study of blood T cell repertoires in COVID-19 (TCRdb year 2020). Regarding the research as a whole: Collaborator samples came from the United States, Italy and Spain and covered acute and convalescent phases of COVID-19. The prospective study material was composed of cDNA or gDNA derived from T cells, B-cell-depleted T cells, or PBMCs. Subjects who had been exposed to COVID-19, were actively infected with it, or had recovered from it provided the deeply sampled blood TCRbeta repertoires that made up the dataset. A freely available public database, intended as a resource for researchers studying the immune response to SARS-CoV-2, is where the repertoires were released. The samples were drawn from two sources: the first 160 participants of the ongoing ImmuneRACE study, and 950 to 1,500 subjects contributed by 6 global collaborators. Nearly every sample came with metadata listing a de-identified subject ID, COVID-19 status, age in years and sex. Where available, HLA class I and class II types were taken from metadata supplied by the sample provider and were not determined by assay-based typing. Study-wide findings and limitations: Clinical and demographic metadata were provided uncurated, with the amount varying by source and participant.

TCRbeta CDR3 regions were amplified from genomic DNA using the immunoSEQ Assay, a bias-controlled multiplex PCR. As for the original processing: Within the assay, amplification of reference gene primers was used to estimate how many nucleated cells each sample contained. To quantify the absolute abundance of each unique TCRbeta CDR3 rearrangement, sequence reads were collapsed and filtered. For each sample, productive Simpson clonality was calculated as the square root of Simpson's diversity index across productive rearrangements. TCRdb holds this immuneACCESS table with in-frame rearrangements only. Some clones are missing; in checked studies, unresolved V genes explain under half, and the rest has no known cause. V and J calls plus clone size are reproduced from that table; the DNA served to infer D and trimming. The table for this sample lists about 75,000 clones; roughly 88% of them were counted only once. The ten largest clonotypes hold approximately 20% of the sample.

From cysteine to phenylalanine, the CDR3 is 17 amino acids long. Only the CDR3 part of the read is kept: 51 bases, read in frame from the first base. CDR1 SGDLS and CDR2 YYNGEE are derived from the germline V gene. Ends trimmed: V by 0 bases, J by 1 base; bases unmatched to a gene: 6. To note about this clone: Which antigen it targets is not known. No base-level quality is on record; no much larger clone is a single base apart.

Each collaborating institution followed its own protocols to collect whole blood in K2EDTA tubes. For TCRbeta analysis, collaborators shipped samples as frozen whole blood, isolated PBMCs, or DNA extracted from either of those sample types. The receptor's source is a woman aged 45-60 years with acute or convalescent COVID-19. Sequencing was performed on peripheral blood. The chain is encoded by TRBV9 joined to TRBJ2-2, with TRBD2 identical over 7 junction bases. This receptor carries the CDR3 CASSVAASGLNTGELFF. In nucleotide form, the sequence is TGTGCCAGCAGCGTAGCCGCTAGCGGCCTGAACACCGGGGAGCTGTTTTTT.